The next 26 T cell receptor beta chains were all read from a single sample in a study of blood T cell repertoires in COVID-19. TCRdb's table, derived via immunoSEQ multiplex PCR, lists solely in-frame clones and lacks some. The sample comprises more than 250,000 clones, 70% to 90% of which are singletons, and approximately 5.2% rests with the top ten. Input material: PBMCs or T cells enriched from blood (not recorded which). These receptors were taken from a woman between 25 and 40 years old who had recovered from COVID-19.

The rearrangement joins TRBV25-1 to TRBJ1-2, with D possibly matching TRBD1 (6 bases). Trimming cost V 4 bases and J 2 bases, with 11 bases left between them. CDR1 is MGHDK, CDR2 SYGVNS, per germline. The CDR3 loop spans 14 amino acids. The CDR3 sequence: CASSAHGTNYGYTF. The CDR3 DNA is TGTGCCAGCAGTGCCCACGGGACAAACTATGGCTACACCTTC.

CDR3 coding DNA: TGTGCCAGCAGCTCAGGGAGCTATGGCTACACCTTC. This gives the protein CASSSGSYGYTF. This chain connects TRBV13 to TRBJ1-2; a possible D gene is TRBD1 (5 bases). CDR3 length: 12 amino acids. The V gene's germline CDR1 is PRHDT and CDR2 FYEKMQ (reference sequence). Trimming stripped 4 bases from V and 4 bases from J, with 7 bases between.

This chain links TRBV3-1 (or the pseudogene TRBV3-2) with TRBJ1-2; D uncertain. The CDR3 covers 13 residues. Germline loops: CDR1 LGHDT, CDR2 YNNKEL (reference sequence). The V and J ends lost 1 base and 8 bases respectively, with 11 bases between them. The CDR3 DNA reads TGTGCCAGCAGCCAAGGTAACGCCAGGGGCTACACCTTC. Protein sequence: CASSQGNARGYTF.

The V gene is TRBV6-2 or TRBV6-3, the J gene TRBJ1-5; 7 nucleotides match TRBD1. Germline assignment: CDR1 MNHEY and CDR2 SVGEGT. This CDR3 contains 18 residues. V shed 0 bases, J shed 0 bases, and the junction held 8 bases outside the gene matches. The CDR3 reads CASSYSKGRGNSNQPQHF. The DNA of the CDR3 is TGTGCCAGCAGTTACTCGAAAGGCAGGGGGAATAGCAATCAGCCCCAGCATTTT.

The chain carries TRBV7-2 and TRBJ1-6; the match to TRBD1 covers 7 bases. There are 16 residues in the CDR3. The ends lost 5 bases at V and 5 bases at J; junction bases unmatched: 9. Per germline, CDR1 SGHTA and CDR2 FQGNSA. CDR3 coding DNA: TGTGCCAGCAGCCCGCAGACAGGGTCCCATAATTCACCCCTCCACTTT. As protein: CASSPQTGSHNSPLHF. The full variable domain, rest sourced from reference TRBV7-2 and TRBJ1-6, is GAGVSQSPSNKVTEKGKDVELRCDPISGHTALYWYRQSLGQGLEFLIYFQGNSAPDKSGLPSDRFSAERTGGSVSTLTIQRTQQEDSAVYLCASSPQTGSHNSPLHFGNGTRLTVT.

The chain is built from TRBV21-1 and TRBJ1-4; the table's D call TRBD1 went unverified against the DNA. TRBV21-1 is a known pseudogene. The CDR3 length is 17 residues. The CDR3 coding sequence is TGTGCCAGCAGCAAATCAGGGACAGCGAGGCTTAATGAAAAACTGTTTTTT. Translated: CASSKSGTARLNEKLFF.

The V and J genes are TRBV27 and TRBJ2-1; 8 bases map to TRBD2. The trim removed 6 bases at V and 3 bases at J, leaving 7 bases unmatched. The CDR3 consists of 15 residues. Germline V gene lookup returns CDR1 MNHEY and CDR2 SMNVEV (reference sequence). The DNA of the CDR3 is TGTGCCAGCAGGCCTCGGGGGGGCAACTACAATGAGCAGTTCTTC. Amino acid sequence: CASRPRGGNYNEQFF.

The chain employs TRBV7-9 and TRBJ2-1, with D possibly matching TRBD1 (6 bases). Germline V lookup: CDR1 SEHNR, CDR2 FQNEAQ (reference sequence). The germline V and J ends were trimmed by 5 bases and 1 base, with 12 bases remaining between them. The CDR3 totals 15 residues. CDR3 DNA: TGTGCCAGCAGCCTCCGGGACATTTCCTACAATGAGCAGTTCTTC. Translated, it gives CASSLRDISYNEQFF.

V and J are TRBV6-5 and TRBJ1-2; TRBD1 matches 8 bases. CDR3 length equals 12 residues. Unmatched junction bases numbered 2, after V lost 4 bases and J lost 7 bases. Per germline, CDR1 MNHEY and CDR2 SVGAGI. CDR3 sequence: CASSSDRAGYTF. In DNA, the CDR3 is TGTGCCAGCAGTTCGGACAGGGCTGGCTACACCTTC.

The chain joins TRBV29-1 to TRBJ1-2; 7 positions agree with TRBD1. The CDR3 totals 14 residues. Trimming removed 1 base from V and 6 bases from J; junction bases left unmatched: 8. The germline CDR1 and CDR2 sequences are SQVTM and ANQGSEA. The CDR3 protein is CSVEGAGGNDGYTF. The CDR3 coding sequence is TGCAGCGTTGAAGGGGCAGGGGGAAACGATGGCTACACCTTC. The full variable domain, in which reference TRBV29-1 and TRBJ1-2 provide the parts outside the CDR3, is SAVISQKPSRDICQRGTSLTIQCQVDSQVTMMFWYRQQPGQSLTLIATANQGSEATYESGFVIDKFPISRPNLTFSTLTVSNMSPEDSSIYLCSVEGAGGNDGYTFGSGTRLTVV.

This chain links TRBV3-1 (or the pseudogene TRBV3-2) with TRBJ2-7; no clear D. Germline CDR1 is LGHDT and CDR2 is YNNKEL (reference sequence). CDR3 length: 14 amino acids. V lost 0 bases to trimming and J lost 5 bases, with 11 bases between them. DNA for the CDR3: TGTGCCAGCAGCCAAGACCCAGCGCTCAACGAGCAGTACTTC. Its protein product is CASSQDPALNEQYF.

This chain connects TRBV7-8 to TRBJ1-5; D is uncertain. Trimming cost V 5 bases and J 3 bases, with 14 bases left between them. In germline, CDR1 is SGHVS, CDR2 FQNEAQ. The CDR3 covers 15 residues. In DNA, the CDR3 is TGTGCCAGCAGCCCACAAGGCAGGCTCAATCAGCCCCAGCATTTT. Its protein is CASSPQGRLNQPQHF.

CDR3 nucleotides: TGTGCCAGCAGCTCCCGCGCGGGGACTGAAGCTTTCTTT. Protein sequence: CASSSRAGTEAFF. The V call is TRBV7-3, the J call TRBJ1-1; D gene uncertain. Germline V gene lookup returns CDR1 SGHTA and CDR2 FQGTGA. The V end was cut by 4 bases, the J end by 5 bases, with 11 bases between. There are 13 residues in the CDR3.

The DNA of the CDR3 is TGTGCCAGCAGTCCGTTGGAGGCAGGAAACACCATATATTTT. Translation gives CASSPLEAGNTIYF. The V and J genes are TRBV6-5 and TRBJ1-3; unclear D gene. Per the germline V gene, CDR1 is MNHEY and CDR2 is SVGAGI. V gave up 5 bases and J gave up 4 bases, with 12 bases separating them. The CDR3 totals 14 residues.

The CDR3 DNA is TGTGCCAGCAGCTTAGCGACAGGTCATAATTCACCCCTCCACTTT. This gives the protein CASSLATGHNSPLHF. The chain carries TRBV7-9 and TRBJ1-6; D is perhaps TRBD1 (6 bases). The CDR3 runs 15 residues. Germline V CDR1 and CDR2: SEHNR, FQNEAQ (reference sequence). V was cut by 0 bases and J by 5 bases, with 8 bases left in between.

This rearrangement joins TRBV5-1 to TRBJ2-3; 11 bases match TRBD2. CDR3 length: 16 residues. CDR1 is SGHRS, CDR2 YFSETQ, per germline. V lost 3 bases to trimming and J lost 2 bases; unmatched junction nucleotides: 5. The CDR3 loop reads CASSSGLAELTDTQYF. The DNA for the CDR3 is TGCGCCAGCAGCTCGGGACTAGCGGAACTCACAGATACGCAGTATTTT.

This clone came up once. The V and J genes are TRBV10-3 and TRBJ1-5; D possibly corresponds to TRBD1 (6 bases). This CDR3 comprises 16 residues. Germline-derived CDR1 and CDR2 are ENHRY and SYGVKD. Trimming removed 0 bases at V and 8 bases at J, with 17 bases between. The CDR3 DNA reads as TGTGCCATCAGTGAGTCGAGGCCAGGGGCCGGGGAGCCCCAGCATTTT. Amino acids: CAISESRPGAGEPQHF.

The gene calls are TRBV7-2 and TRBJ2-7; D call uncertain. CDR3 length: 14 residues. CDR1 and CDR2 (germline): SGHTA, FQGNSA. V gave up 1 base and J gave up 0 bases, with 7 bases separating them. In DNA, the CDR3 is TGTGCCAGCAGCTTAGACTTTCCCTCCTACGAGCAGTACTTC. Translating it yields CASSLDFPSYEQYF.

CDR3 nucleotides: TGTGCCATCAGTGAGCCCCCGGCGGGGGGCCACACCGGGGAGCTGTTTTTT. Translation gives CAISEPPAGGHTGELFF. The chain couples TRBV10-3 to TRBJ2-2; 8 bases align to TRBD2. The V gene end was trimmed by 2 bases and the J gene end by 3 bases; junction bases not matched to a gene: 8. The germline V gene has CDR1 ENHRY and CDR2 SYGVKD. This CDR3 comprises 17 residues.

Concerning this clone itself: One end of the junction does not line up with germline, which may come from a read error. The chain combines TRBV7-7 with TRBJ1-1, with TRBD1 as a possible D gene (5 bases). The CDR3 has 16 amino acids. CDR1 and CDR2 (germline): SSHAT, FNYEAQ (reference sequence). The CDR3 sequence is CASSPAGGGPNTEAFF. The CDR3 region has the DNA TGTGCTAGCAGCCCAGCTGGGGGGGGACCGAACACTGAAGCTTTCTTT.

V is TRBV14 and J is TRBJ1-6; possible D gene TRBD1, 5 bases. This CDR3 has 12 residues. Looked up from germline, CDR1 is SGHDN and CDR2 is FVKESK. The V end was cut by 3 bases, the J end by 13 bases, with 10 bases between. In nucleotides, the CDR3 is TGTGCCAGCAGCCACCTTGGGGGGCCCCTCCACTTT. Translated: CASSHLGGPLHF.

This sequence joins TRBV12-3 or TRBV12-4 and TRBJ1-2; D gene uncertain. This CDR3 comprises 12 residues. V was clipped by 5 bases and J by 10 bases, with 14 bases between them. The CDR3 loop is CASSLGLMDYTF. Here the CDR3 DNA reads TGTGCCAGCAGTCTAGGACTAATGGACTACACCTTC.

This rearrangement joins TRBV27 to TRBJ1-5; D is unclear. The germline V gene has CDR1 MNHEY and CDR2 SMNVEV (reference sequence). V was pared by 0 bases and J by 6 bases, with 9 bases between. The CDR3 extends over 14 amino acids. The CDR3 DNA reads as TGTGCCAGCAGTTTATCGCGGTTCGGTCAGCCCCAGCATTTT. It codes for CASSLSRFGQPQHF.

This chain uses TRBV6-5 with TRBJ1-1; D is uncertain. This CDR3 has 14 amino acids. V dropped 8 bases and J dropped 1 base, with 14 bases sitting between them. Germline V gives CDR1 MNHEY, CDR2 SVGAGI. CDR3 region: CASAPGKKNTEAFF. Here the CDR3 DNA reads TGTGCCAGCGCTCCCGGGAAGAAGAACACTGAAGCTTTCTTT.

The chain employs TRBV5-1 and TRBJ1-2, with 10 bases identical to TRBD1. This CDR3 spans 14 amino acids. Germline loops: CDR1 SGHRS, CDR2 YFSETQ. The junction had 4 bases not matched to a gene; V was cut back by 5 bases and J by 3 bases. The DNA for the CDR3 is TGCGCCAGCAGTCGACAGGGGGCAGACTATGGCTACACCTTC. Protein product: CASSRQGADYGYTF.

The chain carries TRBV4-1 and TRBJ2-7; TRBD2 matches 7 bases. Germline values: CDR1 MGHRA, CDR2 YSYEKL. This CDR3 region has 16 residues. V shed 3 bases and J 2 bases; nucleotides not matched to a gene: 10. Here the CDR3 DNA reads TGCGCCAGCAGCCAGGCCGGGGGGTCCGCCACCTACGAGCAGTACTTC. This sequence encodes CASSQAGGSATYEQYF.